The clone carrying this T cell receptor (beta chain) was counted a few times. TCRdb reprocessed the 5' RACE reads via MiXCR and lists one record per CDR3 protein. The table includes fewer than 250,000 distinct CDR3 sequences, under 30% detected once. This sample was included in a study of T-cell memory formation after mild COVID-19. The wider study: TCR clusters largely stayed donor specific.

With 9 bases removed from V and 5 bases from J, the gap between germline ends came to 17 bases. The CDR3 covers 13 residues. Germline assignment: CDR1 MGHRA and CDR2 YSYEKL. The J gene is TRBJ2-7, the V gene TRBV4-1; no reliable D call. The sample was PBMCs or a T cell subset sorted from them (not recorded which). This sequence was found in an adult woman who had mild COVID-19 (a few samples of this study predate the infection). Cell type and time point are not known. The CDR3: CASRSGLRDEQYF. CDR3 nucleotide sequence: TGCGCCAGTCGGTCGGGCCTAAGGGACGAGCAGTACTTC.